The 29 T cell receptor beta chains reported below all come from one sample, sequenced in a study of T-cell memory formation after mild COVID-19. TCRdb recomputed calls from the 5' RACE reads with MiXCR, one row per CDR3 protein. Of roughly 52,000 distinct CDR3 sequences in the sample, approximately 7% were seen once. The specimen was PBMCs or a T cell subset sorted from them (not recorded which). The source is a man between 18 and 35 years old who had mild COVID-19 (a few samples of this study predate the infection). Cell type and time point are not known.

This chain connects TRBV2 to TRBJ1-2; D uncertain. Germline V gene sequence: CDR1 SNHLY, CDR2 FYNNEI. V was clipped by 7 bases and J by 6 bases, with 15 bases between them. This CDR3 region has 13 residues. DNA of the CDR3: TGTGCCAGCAACATCTGGCAGATTAATGGCTACACCTTC. Translating gives CASNIWQINGYTF.

The chain has TRBV2 and TRBJ2-1; D is uncertain. This CDR3 region has 15 residues. V lost 6 bases to trimming and J lost 0 bases, with 12 bases between them. The germline V gene encodes CDR1 SNHLY and CDR2 FYNNEI. CDR3 sequence (DNA): TGTGCCAGCAGGGGTGGGTTCCTCTCCTACAATGAGCAGTTCTTC. It translates to CASRGGFLSYNEQFF.

This clonotype was seen at least ten times. The chain links TRBV10-2 to TRBJ2-7, with 8 bases lining up with TRBD1. The germline gives CDR1 WSHSY, CDR2 SAAADI. V was pared by 8 bases and J by 2 bases, with 5 bases of the junction left unmatched. This CDR3 has 13 amino acids. The CDR3 loop reads CASRWDRTYEQYV. The CDR3 DNA sequence: TGCGCCAGCCGATGGGACAGGACCTACGAGCAGTACGTC.

This clonotype was recorded a few times. The rearrangement joins TRBV20-1 to TRBJ1-5; possibly TRBD1 for D (5 bases). Germline V CDR1 and CDR2: DFQATT, SNEGSKA (reference sequence). V was pared by 2 bases and J by 0 bases, with 17 bases between. The CDR3 has 17 residues. CDR3 residues: CSARSPTGEDSNQPQHF. CDR3 nucleotides: TGCAGTGCTAGAAGCCCTACAGGAGAGGATAGCAATCAGCCCCAGCATTTT.

This clonotype was observed a handful of times. The rearrangement joins TRBV7-9 to TRBJ2-2; 8 bases agree with TRBD1. CDR3 size: 16 residues. Germline V gene sequence: CDR1 SEHNR, CDR2 FQNEAQ (reference sequence). Germline trimming cut 5 bases from V and 5 bases from J; bases unmatched to any gene: 10. The CDR3 DNA reads as TGTGCCAGCAGCCCGGACAGGGTTTTTTCAACCGGGGAGCTGTTTTTT. Its translation is CASSPDRVFSTGELFF.

The chain links TRBV7-3 to TRBJ2-3; D not resolved. The germline gives CDR1 SGHTA, CDR2 FQGTGA. Trimming stripped 1 base from V and 0 bases from J, with 14 bases between. The CDR3 loop spans 17 amino acids. The CDR3 nucleotides are TGTGCCAGCAGCTTAATCTCGGCTATCACTAGCACAGATACGCAGTATTTT. This translates into CASSLISAITSTDTQYF.

This rearrangement joins TRBV2 to TRBJ2-7; 10 bases match TRBD1. The CDR3 extends over 12 amino acids. Germline V CDR1 and CDR2: SNHLY, FYNNEI. V was clipped by 7 bases and J by 6 bases; unmatched bases: 3. This CDR3 reads CASTGTGVEQYF. CDR3 in DNA: TGTGCCAGCACCGGGACAGGGGTCGAGCAGTACTTC.

This clonotype was recorded at least ten times. The V gene is TRBV24-1, the J gene TRBJ2-1; D not certain. The CDR3 contains 13 residues. The ends were cut back, 4 bases at V and 6 bases at J, with 9 bases in the middle. The germline V gene encodes CDR1 KGHDR and CDR2 SFDVKD. The CDR3 region has the DNA TGTGCCACCAGTGACCCCGACATCAATGAGCAGTTCTTC. This sequence encodes CATSDPDINEQFF.

The rearrangement links TRBV4-1 to TRBJ1-2; 8 nucleotides match TRBD1. V lost 2 bases to trimming and J lost 9 bases; unmatched junction nucleotides: 17. Germline lookup yields CDR1 MGHRA and CDR2 YSYEKL. This CDR3 comprises 17 residues. The CDR3 DNA reads as TGCGCCAGCAGCCAACCCTCAAGAGGACAGGGAGTGCCAAGCTACACCTTC. Translation gives CASSQPSRGQGVPSYTF.

The chain is built from TRBV6-2 or TRBV6-3 and TRBJ2-1; 8 nucleotides line up with TRBD1. The CDR3 is 14 amino acids. After removal of 4 bases from V and 7 bases from J, the junction contained 6 bases not matched to a gene. CDR1 and CDR2 from the germline V gene are MNHEY and SVGEGT. This CDR3 reads CASSFPNRGNEQFF. The CDR3, as DNA: TGTGCCAGCAGTTTCCCCAACAGGGGGAATGAGCAGTTCTTC.

V is TRBV5-1 and J is TRBJ1-4, with D unresolved. Germline CDR1 and CDR2: SGHRS and YFSETQ. Trimming removed 0 bases at V and 5 bases at J, with 11 bases between. The CDR3 is made up of 15 amino acids. CDR3 DNA sequence: TGCGCCAGCAGCTTGGGCGATTACCTGAATGAAAAACTGTTTTTT. It yields the protein CASSLGDYLNEKLFF.

V gene TRBV2 combines with J gene TRBJ1-1, with a weak D call TRBD1 (6 bases). Trimming cost V 8 bases and J 1 base, with 14 bases left between them. The CDR3 consists of 14 residues. Per germline, CDR1 SNHLY and CDR2 FYNNEI. Written as DNA, the CDR3 is TGTGCCAGCTCCCTCCAGGGGCAGAACACTGAAGCTTTCTTT. It specifies CASSLQGQNTEAFF.

The V and J genes are TRBV24-1 and TRBJ1-2, with TRBD1 matching 10 bases. The CDR3 sequence is 20 residues long. V lost 8 bases, J lost 6 bases, and 26 bases stayed unmatched. Germline loops: CDR1 KGHDR, CDR2 SFDVKD. CDR3 sequence reads: CATMVGGRVDRGIERDGYTF. The CDR3 nucleotides read TGTGCCACCATGGTCGGGGGAAGGGTGGACAGGGGGATCGAGCGAGATGGCTACACCTTC.

The V call is TRBV7-9, the J call TRBJ2-5, with D perhaps given as TRBD1 or TRBD2 (5 bases each). The CDR3 totals 15 residues. Trimming removed 5 bases from V and 2 bases from J, with 15 bases in between. Germline-derived CDR1 and CDR2 are SEHNR and FQNEAQ (reference sequence). The CDR3 region has the DNA TGTGCCAGCAGCCCCAGGGACCGAAATCAAGAGACCCAGTACTTC. Its protein is CASSPRDRNQETQYF.

The rearrangement joins TRBV15 to TRBJ2-3; TRBD2 matches 9 bases. Germline lookup yields CDR1 LNHNV and CDR2 YYDKDF (reference sequence). J gave up 4 bases and V 8 bases, and 10 bases lay outside the gene matches. The CDR3 is made up of 15 amino acids. This CDR3 is CATSSGRGGPDTQYF. DNA of the CDR3: TGTGCCACCTCCTCCGGGCGGGGGGGCCCAGATACGCAGTATTTT. The full variable domain, with the rest looked up from reference TRBV15 and TRBJ2-3, is DAMVIQNPRYQVTQFGKPVTLSCSQTLNHNVMYWYQQKSSQAPKLLFHYYDKDFNNEADTPDNFQSRRPNTSFCFLDIRSPGLGDTAMYLCATSSGRGGPDTQYFGPGTRLTVL.

This clonotype was counted only a few times. The chain carries TRBV20-1 and TRBJ2-3, with TRBD2 identical over 10 bases. The length of the CDR3 is 15 residues. The trim removed 6 bases at V and 7 bases at J, leaving 13 bases unmatched. The germline gives CDR1 DFQATT, CDR2 SNEGSKA (reference sequence). The CDR3: CSASLSGGASNTQYF. The DNA of the CDR3 is TGCAGTGCCTCCTTGAGCGGGGGGGCCTCGAATACGCAGTATTTT.

The chain uses TRBV6-5 and TRBJ2-6; D unresolved. There are 13 residues in the CDR3. CDR1 is MNHEY and CDR2 is SVGAGI in the germline V gene. Between the trimmed V and J ends, which lost 8 bases and 1 base, there was a span of 6 bases. CDR3 in DNA: TGTGCCAGCTTGCGGTCTGGGGCCAACGTCCTGACTTTC. Its protein product is CASLRSGANVLTF.

In this sample, this clonotype turned up many times. The genes are TRBV6-2 or TRBV6-3 and TRBJ2-7, with 7 bases fitting TRBD1. Germline V lookup: CDR1 MNHEY, CDR2 SVGEGT. With 6 bases clipped from V and 0 bases from J, the junction kept 5 bases outside the gene matches. There are 14 residues in the CDR3. CDR3 in DNA: TGTGCCAGCAGACCCGGGACAGTCTCCTACGAGCAGTACGTC. Translation: CASRPGTVSYEQYV.

The V call is TRBV5-4, the J call TRBJ2-5; TRBD1 might be the D (6 bases). This CDR3 comprises 14 residues. Germline CDR1 reads SGHNT; CDR2 reads YYREEE (reference sequence). V was pared by 4 bases and J by 2 bases, with 12 bases between. The CDR3: CASSLQGVQETQYF. The CDR3 nucleotides read TGTGCCAGCAGCCTACAGGGAGTACAAGAGACCCAGTACTTC.

This chain joins TRBV2 and TRBJ2-1, with D tentatively TRBD1 or TRBD2 (5 bases each). Germline CDR1 reads SNHLY; CDR2 reads FYNNEI. CDR3 size: 11 residues. Trimming cost V 5 bases and J 15 bases, with 14 bases left between them. DNA of the CDR3: TGTGCCAGCAGTTATTCCCTGGGGGTGTTCTTC. Translating it yields CASSYSLGVFF.

This clonotype has a count of ten or more. J is TRBJ1-1 and V is TRBV7-2; no definite D call. CDR1 is SGHTA, CDR2 FQGNSA, per germline. V was trimmed by 5 bases and J by 4 bases, leaving 11 bases between them. CDR3 length: 13 amino acids. CDR3 sequence reads: CASSRPGSTEAFF. The CDR3 coding sequence is TGTGCCAGCAGCCGACCTGGTAGCACTGAAGCTTTCTTT.

This clonotype was counted ten times or more. This chain connects TRBV5-5 to TRBJ1-2; D possibly corresponds to TRBD1 (6 bases). The CDR3 runs to 15 residues. Germline lookup yields CDR1 SGHKS and CDR2 YYEKEE (reference sequence). Trimming removed 5 bases at V and 8 bases at J, with 22 bases between. The CDR3 DNA reads TGTGCCAGCAGTTTCGACAGGTCCAGCCCCCCGGGCTACACCTTC. Residues: CASSFDRSSPPGYTF.

V is TRBV10-3 and J is TRBJ2-2; TRBD2 agrees at 8 bases. The CDR3 consists of 15 residues. Germline V gene sequence: CDR1 ENHRY, CDR2 SYGVKD. V dropped 6 bases and J dropped 0; count of bases not matched to a gene: 3. In DNA, the CDR3 is TGTGCCATCAGCGTTAGCGGGGCGAACACCGGGGAGCTGTTTTTT. Protein: CAISVSGANTGELFF.

This clonotype appeared a few times. The genes are TRBV4-3 and TRBJ1-1; 9 bases align to TRBD1. This CDR3 has 16 residues. In germline, CDR1 is LGHNA, CDR2 YSLEER. With V trimmed by 4 bases and J by 3 bases, 9 bases remained unmatched. CDR3 coding DNA: TGCGCCAGCAGCCCCACAGGGGGCGCTTGGGACACTGAAGCTTTCTTT. It encodes CASSPTGGAWDTEAFF.

The table lists this clonotype with many counts. Mismatch with germline at one junction end may stem from a read error. V and J are TRBV7-7 and TRBJ2-1; D ambiguous. CDR1 and CDR2 (germline): SSHAT, FNYEAQ (reference sequence). CDR3 length: 13 amino acids. In nucleotides, the CDR3 is TGTGCTAGCAGCTCGGCGTGGGGTGGTGAGCAGTTCTTC. As protein: CASSSAWGGEQFF. The full variable domain, in which reference TRBV7-7 and TRBJ2-1 provide the parts outside the CDR3, is GAGVSQSPRYKVTKRGQDVTLRCDPISSHATLYWYQQALGQGPEFLTYFNYEAQPDKSGLPSDRFSAERPEGSISTLTIQRTEQRDSAMYRCASSSAWGGEQFFGPGTRLTVL.

In this sample, this clonotype turned up many times. V usage is TRBV7-9 and J usage is TRBJ2-3; unclear D gene. The length of the CDR3 is 12 residues. Germline values: CDR1 SEHNR, CDR2 FQNEAQ (reference sequence). V lost 4 bases to trimming and J lost 4 bases, with 6 bases between them. The CDR3 reads CASSSAPDTQYF. CDR3 DNA sequence: TGTGCCAGCAGCTCCGCCCCAGATACGCAGTATTTT.

CDR3 residues: CASSSDSTNTGELFF. DNA of the CDR3: TGTGCCAGCAGTTCCGACAGCACCAACACCGGGGAGCTGTTTTTT. This chain connects TRBV7-8 to TRBJ2-2, with D possibly TRBD1 on 5 matching bases. The germline V gene has CDR1 SGHVS and CDR2 FQNEAQ. This CDR3 region has 15 residues. Trimming took off 6 bases at V and 2 bases at J, with 13 bases between the two ends.

This clonotype was counted many times. J is TRBJ2-5 and V is TRBV5-1; D may correspond to TRBD1 or TRBD2 (6 bases each). The CDR3 has 14 amino acids. With 4 bases removed from V and 1 base from J, the gap between germline ends came to 11 bases. Germline assignment: CDR1 SGHRS and CDR2 YFSETQ. The CDR3 DNA reads TGCGCCAGCAGCAGGGGGGACCCCCAAGAGACCCAGTACTTC. Its protein product is CASSRGDPQETQYF.

This clonotype was counted a few times. The V call is TRBV20-1, the J call TRBJ1-3; 7 bases are shared with TRBD1. V lost 3 bases to trimming and J lost 3 bases; unmatched junction nucleotides: 5. Looked up from germline, CDR1 is DFQATT and CDR2 is SNEGSKA (reference sequence). The CDR3 is made up of 14 amino acids. The CDR3 DNA reads as TGCAGTGCTAGCAGGGGGTTGGGTGGAAACACCATATATTTT. This sequence encodes CSASRGLGGNTIYF.